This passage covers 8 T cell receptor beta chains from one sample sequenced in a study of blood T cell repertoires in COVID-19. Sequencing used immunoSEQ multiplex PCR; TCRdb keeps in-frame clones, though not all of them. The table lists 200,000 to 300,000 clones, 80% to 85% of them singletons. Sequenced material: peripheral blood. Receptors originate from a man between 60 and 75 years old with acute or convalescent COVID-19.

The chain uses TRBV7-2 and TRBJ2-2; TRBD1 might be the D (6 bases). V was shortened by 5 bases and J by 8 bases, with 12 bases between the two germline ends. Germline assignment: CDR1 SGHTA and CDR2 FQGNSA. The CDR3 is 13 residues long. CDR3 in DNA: TGTGCCAGCAGCAAAAACAGGGAGGGGGAGCTGTTTTTT. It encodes CASSKNREGELFF.

CDR3 nucleotide sequence: TGTGCCAGCAGCTCGGGACAGTCCTACGAGCAGTACTTC. Translated, it gives CASSSGQSYEQYF. The J gene is TRBJ2-7, the V gene TRBV7-2; 7 nucleotides align to TRBD1. Unmatched junction bases numbered 1, after V lost 4 bases and J lost 1 base. CDR1 SGHTA and CDR2 FQGNSA come from the germline V gene. The CDR3 runs to 13 residues. The full variable domain, its missing parts supplied by reference TRBV7-2 and TRBJ2-7, is GAGVSQSPSNKVTEKGKDVELRCDPISGHTALYWYRQSLGQGLEFLIYFQGNSAPDKSGLPSDRFSAERTGGSVSTLTIQRTQQEDSAVYLCASSSGQSYEQYFGPGTRLTVT.

CDR3 sequence (DNA): TGTGCCAGCAGCTATACTAGCGGAGCCTACAATGAGCAGTTCTTC. Protein product: CASSYTSGAYNEQFF. The chain carries TRBV7-3 and TRBJ2-1; 8 bases agree with TRBD2. The CDR3 totals 15 residues. V lost 4 bases to trimming and J lost 2 bases; unmatched junction nucleotides: 4. The germline gives CDR1 SGHTA, CDR2 FQGTGA.

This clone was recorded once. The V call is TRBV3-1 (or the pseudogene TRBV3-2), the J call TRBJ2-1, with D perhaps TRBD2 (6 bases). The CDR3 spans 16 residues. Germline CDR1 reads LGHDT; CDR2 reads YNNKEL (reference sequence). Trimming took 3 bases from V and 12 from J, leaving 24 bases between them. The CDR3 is CASSQEPSAARGGQFF. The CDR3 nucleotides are TGTGCCAGCAGCCAGGAACCCTCGGCCGCGCGGGGCGGGCAGTTCTTC.

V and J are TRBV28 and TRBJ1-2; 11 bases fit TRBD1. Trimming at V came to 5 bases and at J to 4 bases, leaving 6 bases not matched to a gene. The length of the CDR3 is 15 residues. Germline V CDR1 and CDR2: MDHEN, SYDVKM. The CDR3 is CASSAGQGGSYGYTF. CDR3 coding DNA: TGTGCCAGCAGTGCGGGACAGGGGGGGAGCTATGGCTACACCTTC.

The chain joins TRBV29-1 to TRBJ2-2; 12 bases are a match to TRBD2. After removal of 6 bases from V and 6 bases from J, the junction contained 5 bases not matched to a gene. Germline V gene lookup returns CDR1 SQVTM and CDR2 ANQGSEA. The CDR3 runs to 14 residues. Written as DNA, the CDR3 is TGCAGCGTAGCGACTAGCGGGAGTTCCGGGGAGCTGTTTTTT. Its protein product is CSVATSGSSGELFF.

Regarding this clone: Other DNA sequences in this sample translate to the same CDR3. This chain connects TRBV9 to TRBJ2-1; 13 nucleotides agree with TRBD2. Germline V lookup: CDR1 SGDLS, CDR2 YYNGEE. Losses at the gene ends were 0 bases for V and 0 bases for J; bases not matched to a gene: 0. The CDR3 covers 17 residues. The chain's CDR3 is CASSVGTSGSSYNEQFF. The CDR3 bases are TGTGCCAGCAGCGTAGGGACTAGCGGGAGCTCCTACAATGAGCAGTTCTTC. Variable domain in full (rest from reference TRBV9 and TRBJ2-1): DSGVTQTPKHLITATGQRVTLRCSPRSGDLSVYWYQQSLDQGLQFLIQYYNGEERAKGNILERFSAQQFPDLHSELNLSSLELGDSALYFCASSVGTSGSSYNEQFFGPGTRLTVL.

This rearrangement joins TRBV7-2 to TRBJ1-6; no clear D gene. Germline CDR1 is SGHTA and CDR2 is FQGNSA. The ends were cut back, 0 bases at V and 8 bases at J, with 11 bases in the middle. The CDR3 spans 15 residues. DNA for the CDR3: TGTGCCAGCAGCTTAGCGCTAGCCTCCTATTCACCCCTCCACTTT. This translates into CASSLALASYSPLHF.